The clone carrying this TCR beta chain was seen at least ten times. What it recognizes is unknown. Using genomic DNA as the template, TCR beta VDJ and CDR3 profiling was carried out. From the reads, TCRdb called clonotypes with MiXCR, one entry per CDR3 protein. This table has more than 150,000 distinct CDR3 sequences, approximately 48% appearing once. This entry is derived from a study of CD8+CD57+ T cells in acquired aplastic anemia. The overall study: Sorted CD4+ and CD8+ cells gave a mean 3.2 ug DNA, range roughly 0.19 to 27.4 ug.

All patients picked for sequencing had shown, by flow cytometry, an expansion of CD8+CD57+ cells. The patients, all of them, had severe acquired aplastic anemia. At blood sampling, none of the patients had yet received therapy. Broader study findings: Patients and controls shared 25 to 30 CD8+ CDR3 sequences.

The sample taken for sequencing was sorted CD4+, CD8+, or CD8+CD57+ T cells (not recorded which) from PBMCs. The sequence came from a human donor with aplastic anemia.

This CDR3 is CASNNRGTPNEKLFF. CDR3 coding DNA: TGTGCCAGTAACAACAGGGGGACACCTAATGAAAAACTGTTTTTT. This chain links TRBV19 with TRBJ1-4; the match to TRBD1 covers 8 bases. The CDR3 contains 15 residues. Germline V gene data show CDR1 as LNHDA and CDR2 as SQIVND (reference sequence). J was trimmed by 3 bases and V by 7 bases; bases with no gene match: 7. The variable domain in full, with the rest retrieved from reference TRBV19 and TRBJ1-4, is DGGITQSPKYLFRKEGQNVTLSCEQNLNHDAMYWYRQDPGQGLRLIYYSQIVNDFQKGDIAEGYSVSREKKESFPLTVTSAQKNPTAFYLCASNNRGTPNEKLFFGSGTQLSVL.